This T cell receptor (beta chain) was observed in a study of blood T cell repertoires in COVID-19. V gave up 4 bases and J gave up 0 bases, with 13 bases separating them. This CDR3 is 16 amino acids long. Germline V gene sequence: CDR1 MNHEY, CDR2 SVGAGI. The method was immunoSEQ multiplex PCR; TCRdb's version includes in-frame clones alone and lacks a portion of them. Of approximately 52,000 clones listed, around 92% were seen once; the top ten hold less than 7.5%. Sequenced sample: peripheral blood. The TCR was taken from a man aged 50 or older with active COVID-19. The chain uses TRBV6-5 and TRBJ2-1, with D unclear. In DNA form, the CDR3 reads TGTGCCAGCAGTTCGGGTCGACCCGGCTCCTACAATGAGCAGTTCTTC. Its protein is CASSSGRPGSYNEQFF.